This entry is about one T cell receptor beta chain. Its antigen remains unidentified. Base quality data are lacking; no much larger clone is found one base away. The CDR3 regions of human TCRbeta chains were subjected to immunosequencing. The authors' pipeline ran thus. TCRs in the repertoires were compared against a reference library of SARS-CoV-2-specific TCRs that had been generated with the MIRA antigen-specificity platform. Breadth was defined as the fraction of unique TCRs that were SARS-CoV-2-associated. Depth was defined as the fraction of total T cells that were SARS-CoV-2-associated. Using the MIRA data, each spike-specific TCR was mapped to the spike region that the TCR reacts to and placed in a CD4 or CD8 class. Log10-transformed breadth and depth values were compared by one-way ANOVA with Sidak's multiple comparisons tests. TCRdb obtained this table from immuneACCESS and retained in-frame rearrangements with V and J assigned. These tables miss some clones; where compared with another copy, unresolved V genes account for less than half of the shortfall, and the remainder is unexplained. V and J calls and clone size follow that table, whereas D and trimming were derived from the DNA. The sample yields around 76,000 clones; roughly 84% were counted once. The ten largest clones take up 10% to 15% of the sample.

This sample stems from a study of T cell responses to AZD1222 COVID-19 vaccine (dated by TCRdb to about 2021). About the study as a whole: AZD1222 recipients whose second dose came at about 4 weeks and those whose second dose came at about 12 weeks were combined into one group, since spike-specific TCR depth and breadth did not differ between the two schedules. TCR sequencing was performed for 230 to 250 trial participants, of whom around 210 were given two doses of AZD1222 and around 25 were given two doses of MenACWY control vaccine. Trial participants were enrolled into age subgroups of 18-55, 56-69 and 70-plus years, which contained roughly 150, 30 and 60 TCR-sequenced participants, respectively.

On the study overall, not on this receptor specifically: Reportedly, close to half of the unique spike-specific TCRs recognized epitopes lying outside the regions that are mutated in the B.1.351 and B.1.1.7 variants. Participants were mostly white British, with more females than males. The authors suggested clonal diversity may have been underestimated. Because no day 14 peak-response samples were available, repertoires were characterized only after the peak T cell response. In the small 56-69-year group, the increase in depth fell short of significance, most likely because of low power. The vaccine-associated CD4 TCRs covered the entire spike protein, and the dominant responses fell in regions 160-218 and 743-854. After two AZD1222 doses, spike-specific TCR breadth and depth were significantly higher than at day 0 and than in MenACWY recipients. Conclusions about previously exposed vaccinees are limited, since just five or six AZD1222 recipients were seropositive for SARS-CoV-2 at baseline.

V sheds 3 bases and J sheds 0 bases, leaving 5 bases between their ends. Based on the germline V gene, the CDR1 and CDR2 sequences are SGHTA and FQGNSA. The cysteine opens and the phenylalanine closes a CDR3 of 14 amino acids. The kept DNA is CDR3 alone, 42 bases in frame from the first base. Interpreted using the paper, the time point label stands for: baseline before first vaccination. Vaccinee samples were obtained from the UK trials COV001 and COV002, which included a single-blind randomized controlled phase 2/3 trial of AZD1222 (ChAdOx1 nCoV-19) in healthy adults. For TCRbeta chain sequencing, PBMC samples from trial participants were taken at day 0 and at day 28 after the second dose.

Recombination joined TRBV7-2 with TRBJ1-4; no D gene is confidently identified. This receptor was identified in an adult in good health. The sequencing used peripheral blood, collected on day 0 of AZD1222 vaccination. CDR3 reads: CASSFQATNEKLFF. The DNA sequence follows: TGTGCCAGCAGCTTTCAAGCAACTAATGAAAAACTGTTTTTT.